This section outlines one T cell receptor beta chain sequence together with its context. The antigen remains unidentified. The sample originates from a study of CXCR3-negative and CXCR3-positive naive CD8 T cells. Overall study: The TRB read total, around 140 million, broke down to about 1.5 +/- 0.3 million reads per library.

UMI-tagged TRB cDNA libraries were built via 5' RACE. Reanalyzing the 5' RACE reads, TCRdb keeps one entry per CDR3 protein, without DNA. This sample lists around 140,000 distinct CDR3 sequences; its ten largest clones have 0.4% to 0.5%. Researchers sorted about 300,000 cells of each CD8+ T cell subset in triplicate. The CDR3 covers 12 residues. Looked up from germline, CDR1 is SEHNR and CDR2 is FQNEAQ (reference sequence). Findings and caveats of the study: From TRB CDR3 properties, TCR strength was inferred; surface CD5 did not differ between naive subsets. The study found CXCR3 expression partially decreased after cryopreservation and ran most assays on fresh PBMCs. Naive CXCR3-positive cells had TRB CDR3s more hydrophobic than those of CXCR3-negative naive cells.

The V and J genes are TRBV7-9 and TRBJ1-4. Sequenced material: naive CXCR3+ CD8+ T cells from blood. Documented subset: CD45RO-CCR7+CD27+CD95- naive CD8+ T cells expressing CXCR3 (TNR3+). The sequence was obtained from a human donor in good health. Some clones in this sample may be carry-over from other donors' samples. CDR3 residues: CASSSGDEKLFF.